This is a list of T cell receptor beta chains from one sample in a study of blood T cell repertoires in COVID-19. Data came from immunoSEQ multiplex PCR; TCRdb stores just in-frame clones and leaves some out. This table holds approximately 170,000 clones, about nine tenths found once. The sample was PBMCs or T cells enriched from blood (not recorded which). Receptors were obtained from a woman aged 18-29 years who had recovered from COVID-19. The CDR3 runs from the conserved cysteine through the conserved F or W. A D gene is named only where the DNA matches it firmly. For some rows the clone size is stated as once, few or many, or as a class when expanded; others skip it.

>TRBJ1-2|TRBD1|TRBV6-5|.
CASTGDRGPGGYTF
TGTGCCAGCACCGGGGACAGGGGGCCCGGAGGCTACACCTTC
>TRBJ2-7|.|TRBV6-8|.
CASSYRRLGAPTSRPSYEQYF
TGTGCCAGCAGTTACAGACGACTGGGGGCCCCGACTAGCCGACCATCCTACGAGCAGTACTTC
>TRBJ1-2|TRBD1|TRBV19|.
CASSMVGGGYTF
TGTGCCAGTAGTATGGTAGGGGGCGGCTACACCTTC
>TRBJ2-7|.|TRBV5-1|few
CASSLGARTSPREQYF
TGCGCCAGCAGCTTGGGTGCCAGAACCTCCCCCCGCGAGCAGTACTTC
>TRBJ1-2|TRBD1|TRBV5-5|.
CASSLTTGEGYGYTF
TGTGCCAGCAGCTTAACGACAGGGGAGGGGTATGGCTACACCTTC
>TRBJ2-3|TRBD1|TRBV29-1|.
CSVERQGSPDTQYF
TGCAGCGTTGAGAGACAGGGGTCCCCAGATACGCAGTATTTT
>TRBJ1-2|.|TRBV6-5|.
CASSRTALWGYTF
TGTGCCAGCAGTCGGACAGCCCTATGGGGCTACACCTTC
>TRBJ2-2|TRBD2|TRBV18|.
CASSSQPGLAGVNTGELFF
TGTGCCAGCTCAAGCCAGCCGGGACTAGCGGGAGTAAACACCGGGGAGCTGTTTTTT
>TRBJ1-1|.|TRBV6-5|.
CASSLMTGRVYTEAFF
TGTGCCAGCAGTTTAATGACAGGAAGGGTTTACACTGAAGCTTTCTTT
>TRBJ1-2|.|TRBV29-1|.
CSVEFTGTNYGYTF
TGCAGCGTTGAATTTACAGGCACTAACTATGGCTACACCTTC
>TRBJ2-7|TRBD1|TRBV5-5|.
CASSLGIGTAKGLDEQYF
TGTGCCAGCAGCTTGGGGATCGGGACAGCCAAAGGTCTCGACGAGCAGTACTTC
>TRBJ1-6|TRBD1|TRBV19|.
CASSTGTGGNGGPLHF
TGTGCCAGTAGTACCGGGACAGGGGGGAATGGCGGACCCCTCCACTTT
>TRBJ2-5|.|TRBV5-1|.
CASSLVIQGQETQYF
TGCGCCAGCAGCTTGGTGATACAGGGCCAAGAGACCCAGTACTTC
>TRBJ2-3|TRBD2|TRBV3-1/TRBV3-2|.
CASSHGGRSDTQYF
TGTGCCAGCAGCCACGGCGGGAGGTCGGATACGCAGTATTTT
>TRBJ2-5|TRBD2|TRBV10-3|.
CAISPNLGLGLRETQYF
TGTGCCATCAGCCCTAATCTGGGACTAGGACTTCGAGAGACCCAGTACTTC
>TRBJ2-1|.|TRBV7-2|once
CASSSVRTNEQFF
TGTGCCAGCAGCTCGGTCCGGACTAATGAGCAGTTCTTC
>TRBJ2-1|TRBD2|TRBV4-2|.
CASSQEVGSGREKFF
TGTGCCAGCAGCCAAGAGGTTGGTTCGGGGCGGGAGAAGTTCTTC
>TRBJ1-2|TRBD1|TRBV9|.
CASSGQGVDDGYTF
TGTGCCAGCAGCGGACAGGGAGTAGACGATGGCTACACCTTC
>TRBJ1-2|TRBD1|TRBV12-3/TRBV12-4|.
CASSLVRDRAF
TGTGCCAGCAGTTTAGTACGGGACAGGGCTTTC
>TRBJ1-1|.|TRBV4-2|.
CASSQGVQLTMNTEAFF
TGTGCCAGCAGCCAAGGAGTACAGCTAACCATGAACACTGAAGCTTTCTTT
>TRBJ2-5|TRBD1|TRBV4-1|.
CASSLSPGQVQETQYF
TGCGCCAGCAGCCTCTCCCCGGGACAGGTACAAGAGACCCAGTACTTC
>TRBJ1-4|.|TRBV10-3|once
CAISDSDIYEKLFF
TGTGCCATCAGTGACTCGGACATATACGAAAAACTGTTTTTT
>TRBJ2-7|TRBD2|TRBV4-1|.
CASSQGSGGAFVEQYF
TGCGCCAGCAGCCAAGGTAGCGGGGGGGCTTTTGTCGAGCAGTACTTC
>TRBJ1-2|.|TRBV28|.
CASRPASGEVYGYTF
TGTGCCAGCAGGCCGGCGTCCGGGGAGGTCTATGGCTACACCTTC
>TRBJ1-6|.|TRBV27|.
CASSLSKQGTPLHF
TGTGCCAGCAGTTTATCGAAGCAGGGGACACCCCTCCACTTT
>TRBJ1-6|TRBD1|TRBV2|few
CASSEGGTGNSPLHF
TGTGCCAGCAGTGAAGGAGGGACAGGGAATTCACCCCTCCACTTT
>TRBJ1-1|TRBD1|TRBV12-3/TRBV12-4|.
CASSFDPRGYAFF
TGTGCCAGCAGTTTCGACCCCAGGGGGTACGCTTTCTTT
>TRBJ1-1|.|TRBV18|.
CASSPNEANTEAFF
TGTGCCAGCTCACCAAACGAGGCGAACACTGAAGCTTTCTTT
>TRBJ2-1|.|TRBV5-1|few
CASSLGADFYNEQFF
TGCGCCAGCAGCTTGGGGGCGGACTTCTACAATGAGCAGTTCTTC
>TRBJ1-1|.|TRBV29-1|.
CSVRGHTEAFF
TGCAGCGTTAGAGGGCACACTGAAGCTTTCTTT
>TRBJ2-7|TRBD1|TRBV7-9|.
CASSPGRTDRDYEQYF
TGTGCCAGCAGCCCCGGCCGAACGGACAGGGACTACGAGCAGTACTTC
>TRBJ2-7|.|TRBV20-1|.
CSARDREKQYF
TGCAGTGCTAGGGACCGGGAGAAACAGTACTTC
>TRBJ1-1|TRBD1|TRBV3-1/TRBV3-2|.
CASSQTGDTEAFF
TGTGCCAGCAGCCAGACAGGGGACACTGAAGCTTTCTTT
>TRBJ1-6|TRBD1|TRBV6-5|once
CASTLGTGLSPLHF
TGTGCCAGCACCCTCGGGACAGGTCTTTCACCCCTCCACTTT
>TRBJ1-2|.|TRBV13|once
CASSPSVGAWGYTF
TGTGCCAGCAGCCCCTCAGTAGGGGCCTGGGGCTACACCTTC
>TRBJ1-5|.|TRBV28|.
CAVGGSLNQPQHF
TGTGCAGTGGGAGGCAGTCTCAATCAGCCCCAGCATTTT
>TRBJ2-7|.|TRBV11-3|.
CASSTGGVHEQYF
TGTGCCAGCTCCACCGGGGGAGTCCACGAGCAGTACTTC
>TRBJ2-4|.|TRBV25-1|once
CASSDSDLAKNIQYF
TGTGCCAGCAGTGATAGTGACTTAGCCAAAAACATTCAGTACTTC
>TRBJ2-2|TRBD2|TRBV5-1|.
CASSPGLAGGPSGTGELFF
TGCGCCAGCAGCCCTGGACTAGCGGGGGGGCCTTCAGGCACCGGGGAGCTGTTTTTT
>TRBJ1-5|TRBD1|TRBV4-3|.
CASSSGRGHQPQHF
TGCGCCAGCAGCTCAGGCAGGGGGCATCAGCCCCAGCATTTT
>TRBJ2-3|TRBD2|TRBV2|.
CASSDGLAGPVDTQYF
TGTGCCAGCAGTGATGGGCTAGCGGGGCCTGTGGATACGCAGTATTTT
>TRBJ2-3|TRBD2|TRBV9|.
CASSVVLAGSDTQYF
TGTGCCAGCAGCGTAGTTCTAGCGGGGTCGGATACGCAGTATTTT
>TRBJ1-4|.|TRBV28|.
CASSLEGGTEKLFF
TGTGCCAGCAGTTTAGAGGGGGGGACCGAAAAACTGTTTTTT
>TRBJ1-1|.|TRBV5-1|.
CASSLVGADTEAFF
TGCGCCAGCAGCTTGGTGGGGGCTGACACTGAAGCTTTCTTT